This is a list of T cell receptor beta chains from one sample in a study of CXCR3-negative and CXCR3-positive naive CD8 T cells. TCRdb reworked the 5' RACE reads into one entry per CDR3 protein, no DNA. The sample's table shows about 48,000 distinct CDR3 sequences. The specimen sequenced was memory CD8+ T cells from blood. Receptors were obtained from a human donor in good health. Some clones in this sample may be carry-over from other donors' samples. Each CDR3 is given with its conserved first and last residue.

TRBJ1-1 | TRBV20-1 | CSAHGGTEAFF
TRBJ2-7 | TRBV29-1 | CSVEDPNGRYEQYF
TRBJ2-7 | TRBV29-1 | CSVVGTSGDEQYF
TRBJ2-7 | TRBV20-1 | CSARSGREYEQYF
TRBJ2-1 | TRBV11-1 | CASSIRTTAGNEQFF
TRBJ2-7 | TRBV20-1 | CSAPTSGLSYEQYF
TRBJ1-5 | TRBV25-1 | CASTGQGNQPQHF
TRBJ1-2 | TRBV12-3/TRBV12-4 | CASSFWGPTNYGYTF
TRBJ2-1 | TRBV7-3 | CASSLGDKPYNEQFF
TRBJ2-1 | TRBV29-1 | CSAQGVVGETSYNEQFF
TRBJ2-7 | TRBV15 | CATSRDRGAKSYEQYF
TRBJ2-3 | TRBV3-1 | CASSHTPGGSGRDTQYF
TRBJ2-3 | TRBV15 | CATSRVPSGGDTQYF
TRBJ2-7 | TRBV29-1 | CSVEDQTGSSYEQYF